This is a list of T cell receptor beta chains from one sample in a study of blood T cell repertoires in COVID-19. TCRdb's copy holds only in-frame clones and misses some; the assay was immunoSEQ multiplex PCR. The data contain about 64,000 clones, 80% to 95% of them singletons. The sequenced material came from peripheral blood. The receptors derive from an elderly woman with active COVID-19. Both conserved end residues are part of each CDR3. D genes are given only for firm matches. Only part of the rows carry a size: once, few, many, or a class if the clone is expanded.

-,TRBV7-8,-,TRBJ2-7,TGTGCCAGCAGCAGTCCGGGACTCATCTACGAGCAGTACTTC,CASSSPGLIYEQYF
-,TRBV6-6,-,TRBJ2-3,TGTGCCAGTAGTGGGCAGGGCAGCACAGATACGCAGTATTTT,CASSGQGSTDTQYF
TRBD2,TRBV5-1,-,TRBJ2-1,TGCGCCAGCAGCTTGGCCGGCGGGAGCTCCTACAATGAGCAGTTCTTC,CASSLAGGSSYNEQFF
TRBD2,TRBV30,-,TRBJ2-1,TGTGCCTGGAGTAGGACTAGCAGAACCCCCCATGAGCAGTTCTTC,CAWSRTSRTPHEQFF
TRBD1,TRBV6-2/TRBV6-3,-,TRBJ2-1,TGTGCCAGCAGTTATCCGGGACAGGATTACAATGAGCAGTTCTTC,CASSYPGQDYNEQFF
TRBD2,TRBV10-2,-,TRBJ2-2,TGCGCCAGCACTAGCGGGAGGCTAACCGGGGAGCTGTTTTTT,CASTSGRLTGELFF
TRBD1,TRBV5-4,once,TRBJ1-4,TGTGCCAGCAGCCCCTCCGGGACAGGGTATGAAAAACTGTTTTTT,CASSPSGTGYEKLFF
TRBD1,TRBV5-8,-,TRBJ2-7,TGTGCCAGCAGCTTCTTATATAGACAGGGTGGGGACGAGCAGTACTTC,CASSFLYRQGGDEQYF
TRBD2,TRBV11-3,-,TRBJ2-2,TGTGCCAGCAGCTTAGGACTAGCGCAGAACACCGGGGAGCTGTTTTTT,CASSLGLAQNTGELFF
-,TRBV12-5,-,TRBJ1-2,TGTGCTAGTGGTTCTGAGGCAAGCTTAACTCCCCCCTACTATGGCTACACCTTC,CASGSEASLTPPYYGYTF
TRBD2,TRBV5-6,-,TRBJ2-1,TGTGCCAGCAGCCCGCTGGGGACTAGCGGCAGCTACAATGAGCAGTTCTTC,CASSPLGTSGSYNEQFF
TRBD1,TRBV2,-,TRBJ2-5,TGTGCCAGCAGTTGGGGACAGGCCCAAGAGACCCAGTACTTC,CASSWGQAQETQYF
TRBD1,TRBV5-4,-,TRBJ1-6,TGTGCCAGCAGCCAGTCGGGACAGGGAAATTCACCCCTCCACTTT,CASSQSGQGNSPLHF
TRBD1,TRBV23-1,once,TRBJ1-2,TGCGCCAGCAGTCATTCTCAGCCGGGACAGGGTTTTAACTATGGCTACACCTTC,CASSHSQPGQGFNYGYTF
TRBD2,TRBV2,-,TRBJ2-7,TGTGCCAGCAGTATAGCGGGAGGGCCTAGTTACGAGCAGTACTTC,CASSIAGGPSYEQYF
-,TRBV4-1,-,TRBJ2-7,TGCGCCAGCAGCCCGCAGGGTGCGGATTCCTACGAGCAGTACTTC,CASSPQGADSYEQYF
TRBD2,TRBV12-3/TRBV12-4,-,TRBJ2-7,TGTGCCAGCGTGCCTTCGGGAGGGTACGAGCAGTACTTC,CASVPSGGYEQYF
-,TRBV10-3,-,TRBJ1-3,TGTGCCATCAGTGGGAGGGGGGGCTCTGGAAACACCATATATTTT,CAISGRGGSGNTIYF
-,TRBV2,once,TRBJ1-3,TGTGCCGCCGGGAGAGGTCTGGGAAACACCATATATTTT,CAAGRGLGNTIYF
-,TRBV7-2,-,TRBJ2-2,TGTGCCAGCAGCCACGGGAGCACCGGGGAGCTGTTTTTT,CASSHGSTGELFF
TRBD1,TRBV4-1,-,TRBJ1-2,TGCGCCAGCAGCCAAGTCGGACAGGGTACAATCTATGGCTACACCTTC,CASSQVGQGTIYGYTF
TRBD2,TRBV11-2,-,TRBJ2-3,TGTGCCAGCAGCCGGGGACTAGCGGGGGGGCTGAGGGCAGATACGCAGTATTTT,CASSRGLAGGLRADTQYF
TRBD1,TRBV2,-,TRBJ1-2,TGTGCCAGCAGTGGACAGGGACAATATGGCTACACCTTC,CASSGQGQYGYTF
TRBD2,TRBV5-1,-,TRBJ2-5,TGCGCCAGCAGCCCCGGGACTAGCGGAGAGACCCAGTACTTC,CASSPGTSGETQYF
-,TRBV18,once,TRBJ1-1,TGTGCCAGCTCATCGTCAGGGAACACTGAAGCTTTCTTT,CASSSSGNTEAFF
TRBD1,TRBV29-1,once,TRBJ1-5,TGCAGCGTTGCCAGGGGGCCCAATCAGCCCCAGCATTTT,CSVARGPNQPQHF
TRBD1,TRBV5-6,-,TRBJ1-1,TGTGCCAGCAGCCTGGGACAGTTAGAAGCTTTCTTT,CASSLGQLEAFF
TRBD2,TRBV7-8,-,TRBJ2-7,TGTGCCAGCAGCCGCTCTAAGCGGGAGGTCCCCTACGAGCAGTACTTC,CASSRSKREVPYEQYF
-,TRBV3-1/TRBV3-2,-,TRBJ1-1,TGTGCCAGCAGCCAAAGACAGATGAACACTGAAGCTTTCTTT,CASSQRQMNTEAFF
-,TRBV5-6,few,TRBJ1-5,TGTGCCAGCAGCTTTGGGCTTAGCAATCAGCCCCAGCATTTT,CASSFGLSNQPQHF
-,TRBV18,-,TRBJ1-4,TGTGCCAGCTCTCCGGGACAACAAAATGAAAAACTGTTTTTT,CASSPGQQNEKLFF
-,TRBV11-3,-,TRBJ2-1,TGTGCCAGCAGCCTGGCCCGCTACAATGAGCAGTTCTTC,CASSLARYNEQFF
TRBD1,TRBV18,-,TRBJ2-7,TGTGCCAGCTCGATAGGACAGGGAGGCGACGAGCAGTACTTC,CASSIGQGGDEQYF
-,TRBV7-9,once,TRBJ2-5,TGTGCCAGCAGTCTCGTTCGGGGGAGGGAGACCCAGTACTTC,CASSLVRGRETQYF
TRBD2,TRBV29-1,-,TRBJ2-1,TGCAGCGCGGGACTAGCGGTCTACAATGAGCAGTTCTTC,CSAGLAVYNEQFF